A single sample is the source of the 26 T cell receptor beta chains below, sequenced in a study of blood T cell repertoires in COVID-19. Generated by immunoSEQ multiplex PCR, the TCRdb table keeps only in-frame clones and is missing some. The sample lists 200,000 to 250,000 clones, approximately 86% occurring once. Specimen: peripheral blood. These receptors originate from a man between 18 and 35 years old with active or convalescent COVID-19.

This clone was seen a single time. The chain uses TRBV28 and TRBJ2-1; TRBD2 matches 11 bases. The CDR3 covers 17 residues. J was trimmed by 0 bases and V by 3 bases; bases with no gene match: 4. The V gene's germline CDR1 is MDHEN and CDR2 SYDVKM. The CDR3 DNA is TGTGCCAGCAGTTTGCTAGCGGGAGGTAACTCCTACAATGAGCAGTTCTTC. Residues: CASSLLAGGNSYNEQFF.

This sequence joins TRBV10-2 and TRBJ2-7; D not certain. This CDR3 is 15 amino acids long. Deletions cut 0 bases from V and 4 bases from J, with 13 bases between. Germline V gives CDR1 WSHSY, CDR2 SAAADI. CDR3 nucleotides: TGCGCCAGCAGTGAGTCTTCGGGTTTTGGGTACGAGCAGTACTTC. Translated, it gives CASSESSGFGYEQYF.

This chain joins TRBV5-1 and TRBJ2-7; TRBD1 matches at 10 bases. Germline CDR1 is SGHRS and CDR2 is YFSETQ. With V trimmed by 3 bases and J by 0 bases, 9 bases remained unmatched. This CDR3 is 17 amino acids long. DNA for the CDR3: TGCGCCAGCAGCTCCGGCACCCGGACAGGGGGCTCCTACGAGCAGTACTTC. It specifies CASSSGTRTGGSYEQYF.

This clone was counted a few times. The gene calls are TRBV10-2 and TRBJ1-5; TRBD1 agrees at 11 bases. This CDR3 spans 19 amino acids. Trimming took 5 bases from V and 0 from J; bases not matched to a gene: 12. CDR1 is WSHSY, CDR2 SAAADI, per germline. The DNA of the CDR3 is TGCGCCAGCAGTAACGACTGGACAGGGGGCGCAGGTAGCAATCAGCCCCAGCATTTT. Encoded protein: CASSNDWTGGAGSNQPQHF.

The chain carries TRBV10-3 and TRBJ2-1; 10 nucleotides match TRBD2. The CDR3 length is 17 residues. Germline loops: CDR1 ENHRY, CDR2 SYGVKD. Trimming removed 6 bases from V and 6 bases from J; junction bases left unmatched: 14. CDR3 sequence (DNA): TGTGCCATCAGCCGGGACGGTCGGACTAGCGGAGGCAATGAGCAGTTCTTC. This sequence encodes CAISRDGRTSGGNEQFF.

The V gene is TRBV9, the J gene TRBJ1-3, with D perhaps matching TRBD1 (5 bases). CDR1 SGDLS and CDR2 YYNGEE come from the germline V gene. The CDR3 runs 15 residues. Trimming pared 3 bases from V and 2 bases from J, leaving 12 bases between. The CDR3 DNA reads as TGTGCCAGCAGCGCGGGGGATATCCCTGGAAACACCATATATTTT. Protein sequence: CASSAGDIPGNTIYF.

The chain has TRBV25-1 and TRBJ1-1; perhaps TRBD1 as D (6 bases). Germline loops: CDR1 MGHDK, CDR2 SYGVNS. Trimming took off 8 bases at V and 8 bases at J, with 18 bases between the two ends. There are 13 residues in the CDR3. The CDR3 loop is CASAGQITGEAFF. The CDR3 region has the DNA TGTGCCAGCGCCGGACAGATTACCGGGGAAGCTTTCTTT.

The chain has TRBV20-1 and TRBJ2-4, with TRBD2 matching 7 bases. CDR3 size: 16 residues. The germline gives CDR1 DFQATT, CDR2 SNEGSKA (reference sequence). J gave up 6 bases and V 3 bases, and 14 bases lay outside the gene matches. The CDR3 sequence is CSASKASGSLGNIQYF. In DNA, the CDR3 is TGCAGTGCTAGTAAGGCTAGCGGATCCCTTGGAAACATTCAGTACTTC.

The chain couples TRBV5-1 to TRBJ2-5, with D possibly being TRBD2 (5 bases). Germline CDR1 is SGHRS and CDR2 is YFSETQ. CDR3 length: 14 residues. V lost 4 bases and J lost 2, with 12 bases in between. CDR3 in amino acids: CASSRSRGQETQYF. CDR3 sequence (DNA): TGCGCCAGCAGCCGGAGCCGGGGACAAGAGACCCAGTACTTC.

The chain is built from TRBV5-6 and TRBJ2-3, with unresolved D. V was pared by 0 bases and J by 1 base, with 9 bases between. This CDR3 spans 15 amino acids. The germline gives CDR1 SGHDT, CDR2 YYEEEE. The CDR3: CASSLGNRGTDTQYF. The CDR3 DNA sequence: TGTGCCAGCAGCTTGGGGAACCGGGGCACAGATACGCAGTATTTT.

The chain uses TRBV3-1 (or the pseudogene TRBV3-2) and TRBJ2-7; 8 bases agree with TRBD1. The ends lost 1 base at V and 2 bases at J; junction bases unmatched: 7. The V gene's germline CDR1 is LGHDT and CDR2 YNNKEL (reference sequence). The CDR3 loop spans 16 amino acids. The CDR3 protein is CASSQAGTGGPYEQYF. As DNA, the CDR3 is TGTGCCAGCAGCCAAGCCGGTACAGGGGGACCCTACGAGCAGTACTTC.

The rearrangement uses TRBV5-4 and TRBJ1-1; tentatively, D is TRBD1 (5 bases). Per germline, CDR1 SGHNT and CDR2 YYREEE (reference sequence). CDR3 length: 13 residues. V lost 7 bases and J 3 bases, leaving 13 bases between the germline ends. The CDR3 DNA reads as TGTGCCAGCGCCCGGGGGGACTACACTGAAGCTTTCTTT. As protein: CASARGDYTEAFF. The whole variable domain, remainder taken from reference TRBV5-4 and TRBJ1-1, is ETGVTQSPTHLIKTRGQQVTLRCSSQSGHNTVSWYQQALGQGPQFIFQYYREEENGRGNFPPRFSGLQFPNYSSELNVNALELDDSALYLCASARGDYTEAFFGQGTRLTVV.

V is TRBV27 and J is TRBJ2-3, with D perhaps matching TRBD2 (6 bases). The CDR3 contains 17 residues. Germline V gene data show CDR1 as MNHEY and CDR2 as SMNVEV (reference sequence). V dropped 2 bases and J dropped 2 bases, with 17 bases sitting between them. CDR3 amino acids: CASSLRLARAFTDTQYF. In DNA form, the CDR3 reads TGTGCCAGCAGTTTACGGCTAGCGAGGGCTTTCACAGATACGCAGTATTTT.

The rearrangement joins TRBV10-3 to TRBJ2-7; a weak D match, TRBD2 (6 bases). The CDR3 runs 12 residues. Germline V gene sequence: CDR1 ENHRY, CDR2 SYGVKD. V was pared by 9 bases and J by 5 bases, with 14 bases between. The CDR3 region is CAIARGIDEQYF. In DNA form, the CDR3 reads TGTGCCATTGCACGGGGGATCGACGAGCAGTACTTC.

This sequence joins TRBV7-9 and TRBJ2-7; 9 bases fit TRBD1. With 5 bases clipped from V and 0 bases from J, the junction kept 8 bases outside the gene matches. There are 16 residues in the CDR3. Germline V CDR1 and CDR2: SEHNR, FQNEAQ (reference sequence). The CDR3 nucleotides read TGTGCCAGCAGCACCGGACAGGGGACCCGCTCCTACGAGCAGTACTTC. It yields the protein CASSTGQGTRSYEQYF.

The chain employs TRBV2 and TRBJ1-2; D is unclear. Germline values: CDR1 SNHLY, CDR2 FYNNEI. The CDR3 sequence is 14 residues long. The ends were cut back, 6 bases at V and 8 bases at J, with 19 bases in the middle. Here the CDR3 reads CASSETRVGEGYTF. In DNA form, the CDR3 reads TGTGCCAGCAGCGAGACCAGAGTCGGGGAAGGCTACACCTTC.

This clone occurred once. The chain is built from TRBV4-2 and TRBJ2-1, with D possibly TRBD2 on 6 matching bases. The ends were cut back, 4 bases at V and 2 bases at J, with 12 bases in the middle. This CDR3 is 15 amino acids long. From germline, CDR1 is LGHNA and CDR2 YNFKEQ. This CDR3 reads CASSPGGNTYNEQFF. CDR3 nucleotide sequence: TGTGCCAGCAGCCCCGGGGGAAACACCTACAATGAGCAGTTCTTC.

This rearrangement joins TRBV11-3 to TRBJ2-3, with 10 bases that match TRBD2. The CDR3 contains 14 residues. Germline CDR1 reads SGHNT; CDR2 reads YENEEA. J was trimmed by 3 bases and V by 3 bases; bases with no gene match: 0. CDR3 in DNA: TGTGCCAGCAGCTTGACTAGCGGGACAGATACGCAGTATTTT. Translated: CASSLTSGTDTQYF.

The chain links TRBV27 to TRBJ2-7; 9 bases agree with TRBD2. Germline V gene sequence: CDR1 MNHEY, CDR2 SMNVEV (reference sequence). Trimming cost V 1 base and J 5 bases; bases outside gene matches: 6. The CDR3 is made up of 15 amino acids. CDR3 loop: CASSLFGGRGNEQYF. CDR3 in DNA: TGTGCCAGCAGTTTATTCGGCGGGAGGGGGAACGAGCAGTACTTC.

This chain joins TRBV27 and TRBJ1-5; 7 bases are shared with TRBD1. From germline, CDR1 is MNHEY and CDR2 SMNVEV (reference sequence). V was pared by 6 bases and J by 4 bases, with 9 bases of the junction left unmatched. CDR3 length: 15 amino acids. CDR3 in DNA: TGTGCCAGCAGCCCTCCGGGACAGTGGAATCAGCCCCAGCATTTT. Its translation: CASSPPGQWNQPQHF.

The chain carries TRBV27 and TRBJ1-1, with TRBD1 matching over 9 bases. This CDR3 region has 19 residues. Germline V gene data show CDR1 as MNHEY and CDR2 as SMNVEV (reference sequence). The J segment lost 0 bases and the V segment lost 4 bases, leaving 15 bases of the junction unmatched. CDR3: CASSWRRTGADRVNTEAFF. CDR3 in DNA: TGTGCCAGCAGTTGGAGAAGGACAGGGGCTGATAGGGTGAACACTGAAGCTTTCTTT.

The chain combines TRBV19 with TRBJ1-1; 7 bases line up with TRBD1. After removal of 5 bases from V and 4 bases from J, the junction contained 4 bases not matched to a gene. Germline V lookup: CDR1 LNHDA, CDR2 SQIVND (reference sequence). The CDR3 spans 13 residues. The CDR3 is CASSYYRGTEAFF. The CDR3 DNA sequence: TGTGCCAGTAGTTACTACAGGGGCACTGAAGCTTTCTTT. Based on the CDR3 plus reference TRBV19 and TRBJ1-1, the full variable domain is DGGITQSPKYLFRKEGQNVTLSCEQNLNHDAMYWYRQDPGQGLRLIYYSQIVNDFQKGDIAEGYSVSREKKESFPLTVTSAQKNPTAFYLCASSYYRGTEAFFGQGTRLTVV.

The rearrangement links TRBV7-9 to TRBJ1-2; 9 nucleotides match TRBD1. The CDR3 runs to 15 residues. V shed 5 bases and J 8 bases; nucleotides not matched to a gene: 12. CDR1 is SEHNR and CDR2 is FQNEAQ in the germline V gene (reference sequence). CDR3 amino acids: CASSLSTGTGTGYTF. Written as DNA, the CDR3 is TGTGCCAGCAGCCTCTCAACCGGGACAGGGACAGGCTACACCTTC. Drawing the rest from reference TRBV7-9 and TRBJ1-2, the complete variable domain is DTGVSQNPRHKITKRGQNVTFRCDPISEHNRLYWYRQTLGQGPEFLTYFQNEAQLEKSRLLSDRFSAERPKGSFSTLEIQRTEQGDSAMYLCASSLSTGTGTGYTFGSGTRLTVV.

V and J are TRBV9 and TRBJ2-7; 8 bases map to TRBD1. V was pared by 8 bases and J by 2 bases, with 6 bases of the junction left unmatched. The V gene's germline CDR1 is SGDLS and CDR2 YYNGEE. This CDR3 comprises 13 residues. DNA for the CDR3: TGTGCCAGTGGGAGACAGGGGACCTACGAGCAGTACTTC. Protein product: CASGRQGTYEQYF.

The chain combines TRBV7-2 with TRBJ1-3; 7 bases match TRBD1. The CDR3 is 15 amino acids. Germline CDR1 reads SGHTA; CDR2 reads FQGNSA. The trim removed 5 bases at V and 1 base at J, leaving 5 bases unmatched. The CDR3 here is CASSTRQGSGNTIYF. CDR3 in DNA: TGTGCCAGCAGCACGAGACAGGGATCTGGAAACACCATATATTTT.

The chain uses TRBV27 and TRBJ2-7; 7 nucleotides align to TRBD2. The CDR3 spans 15 residues. Germline CDR1 reads MNHEY; CDR2 reads SMNVEV (reference sequence). V was pared by 6 bases and J by 5 bases, with 13 bases of the junction left unmatched. For the CDR3, the DNA is TGTGCCAGCAGCCCACGGAGGACTAGTCGTAACGAGCAGTACTTC. Translation gives CASSPRRTSRNEQYF.